The sequence of this T cell receptor beta chain was determined in a study of shared clonotypes between healthy human individuals. General observations from the study: Sorted-subset sequencing was shown by rarefaction to be incomplete despite large depth. Enrolling few donors narrowed the genetic and exposure-history diversity that was represented.

Using immunoSEQ multiplex PCR, the repertoire was profiled, and TCRdb retains in-frame clones only, with some absent. The sample records millions of clones, 93% being singletons. About this clone: No antigen is known for it.

This CDR3 spans 15 amino acids. Germline V gene lookup returns CDR1 MNHEY and CDR2 SMNVEV (reference sequence). Losses at the gene ends were 5 bases for V and 6 bases for J; bases not matched to a gene: 12. The origin of this receptor is a man younger than 35 in good health. Some clones in this sample may be carry-over from other donors' samples. The chain uses TRBV27 and TRBJ2-7; 8 bases map to TRBD1. The sequencing sample was made of naive CD4+ T cells from PBMCs. Subset noted: CD45RA+ positively selected. The CDR3 protein is CASSQPGQGTLEQYF. The CDR3 bases are TGTGCCAGCAGTCAACCAGGACAGGGCACTCTCGAGCAGTACTTC.